Shown below are 28 T cell receptor beta chains from a single sample sequenced in a study of shared clonotypes between healthy human individuals. Sequencing used immunoSEQ multiplex PCR; TCRdb keeps in-frame clones, though not all of them. The profile covers roughly 500,000 clones, with 95% to 97% appearing a single time and about 0.06% taken by the ten largest. Sequencing used naive CD4+ T cells sorted from blood. Subset defined: CD45RA+ positively selected. These receptors came from a young woman in good health.

This chain joins TRBV6-4 and TRBJ1-1; the D gene is possibly TRBD1 (5 bases). This CDR3 region has 15 residues. The V end was cut by 4 bases, the J end by 4 bases, with 16 bases between. Germline CDR1 MRHNA, CDR2 SNTAGT. The CDR3 DNA follows: TGTGCCAGCAGTGCACAGGAGGGAGGGGTCACTGAAGCTTTCTTT. Translating gives CASSAQEGGVTEAFF.

The chain carries TRBV7-3 and TRBJ2-3, with 10 bases lining up with TRBD2. Germline V gene sequence: CDR1 SGHTA, CDR2 FQGTGA. The ends lost 5 bases at V and 4 bases at J; junction bases unmatched: 9. This CDR3 has 16 amino acids. The CDR3 bases are TGTGCCAGCAGCACCCGTCTAGCGGGAGTGGCAGATACGCAGTATTTT. This codes for CASSTRLAGVADTQYF.

The genes are TRBV18 and TRBJ2-3; 8 bases agree with TRBD1. J lost 4 bases, V lost 3 bases, and 3 bases had no gene match. Germline loops: CDR1 KGHSH, CDR2 LQKENI. The length of the CDR3 is 14 residues. Written as DNA, the CDR3 is TGTGCCAGCTCACCGGACAGGGTGGCAGATACGCAGTATTTT. Its translation is CASSPDRVADTQYF.

The chain links TRBV19 to TRBJ2-3, with D maybe TRBD2 (5 bases). Germline V gene data show CDR1 as LNHDA and CDR2 as SQIVND (reference sequence). V was shortened by 5 bases and J by 7 bases, with 10 bases between the two germline ends. There are 12 residues in the CDR3. CDR3 protein: CASSYTGNTQYF. DNA of the CDR3: TGTGCCAGTAGTTACACGGGAAATACGCAGTATTTT.

The gene calls are TRBV19 and TRBJ2-1; no clear D gene. The CDR3 totals 13 residues. Germline V CDR1 and CDR2: LNHDA, SQIVND (reference sequence). With 10 bases removed from V and 0 bases from J, the gap between germline ends came to 10 bases. The CDR3 reads CATALSSYNEQFF. The CDR3 DNA reads as TGTGCCACCGCCCTCAGCTCCTACAATGAGCAGTTCTTC.

This clone was counted a few times. V usage is TRBV10-1 and J usage is TRBJ1-4; D is unclear. The CDR3 consists of 13 residues. Germline CDR1 is WNHNN and CDR2 is SYGVQD (reference sequence). Trimming left V 5 bases short and J 0 bases short, with 4 bases between. CDR3 loop: CASSRSTNEKLFF. CDR3 DNA: TGCGCCAGCAGTCGTTCAACTAATGAAAAACTGTTTTTT.

The chain links TRBV6-6 to TRBJ2-3; TRBD2 matches 8 bases. CDR1 and CDR2 from the germline V gene are MNHNY and SVGAGI (reference sequence). Germline trimming cut 7 bases from V and 5 bases from J; bases unmatched to any gene: 8. The CDR3 is 14 residues long. CDR3 sequence reads: CASKKASGGDTQYF. The CDR3 region has the DNA TGTGCCAGCAAGAAAGCCAGCGGGGGAGATACGCAGTATTTT.

The J gene is TRBJ1-1, the V gene TRBV14; D is unclear. V was trimmed by 0 bases and J by 2 bases, leaving 10 bases between them. The CDR3 contains 15 residues. Germline CDR1 SGHDN, CDR2 FVKESK. The CDR3 sequence is CASSQDYGINTEAFF. Written as DNA, the CDR3 is TGTGCCAGCAGCCAAGATTACGGGATCAACACTGAAGCTTTCTTT.

The rearrangement links TRBV4-1 to TRBJ2-1, with unresolved D. Trimming stripped 4 bases from V and 0 bases from J, with 7 bases between. CDR1 is MGHRA and CDR2 is YSYEKL in the germline V gene. The CDR3 has 14 residues. CDR3 sequence: CASSPTSSYNEQFF. The CDR3 DNA follows: TGCGCCAGCAGCCCTACGAGCTCCTACAATGAGCAGTTCTTC.

This rearrangement joins TRBV5-1 to TRBJ2-3; D may be TRBD1 (6 bases). Trimming left V 3 bases short and J 9 bases short, with 11 bases between. This CDR3 has 12 amino acids. CDR1 SGHRS and CDR2 YFSETQ come from the germline V gene. This CDR3 is CASSSDSLTQYF. The CDR3 DNA reads TGCGCCAGCAGCTCGGACAGCCTGACGCAGTATTTT.

The V call is TRBV18, the J call TRBJ1-4, with D perhaps TRBD1 (5 bases). With 3 bases removed from V and 7 bases from J, the gap between germline ends came to 18 bases. CDR3 length: 16 residues. Germline assignment: CDR1 KGHSH and CDR2 LQKENI. The DNA for the CDR3 is TGTGCCAGCTCACCCAGGGAGGTCGGGGTGCGTGAAAAACTGTTTTTT. It codes for CASSPREVGVREKLFF.

V and J are TRBV11-2 and TRBJ2-7; the match to TRBD2 covers 8 bases. The CDR3 has 15 residues. Germline trimming cut 5 bases from V and 6 bases from J; bases unmatched to any gene: 12. CDR1 SGHAT and CDR2 FQNNGV come from the germline V gene. CDR3 in amino acids: CASSPGSGSNGEQYF. The DNA for the CDR3 is TGTGCCAGCAGCCCTGGAAGCGGGAGTAATGGCGAGCAGTACTTC.

The chain links TRBV11-2 to TRBJ2-3; 11 bases align to TRBD2. CDR3 size: 18 residues. V gave up 3 bases and J gave up 3 bases; unmatched junction bases: 11. CDR1 is SGHAT, CDR2 FQNNGV, per germline. For the CDR3, the DNA is TGTGCCAGCAGCTTGGGGCTAGCGGGAGGAGTCGGTACAGATACGCAGTATTTT. Translation: CASSLGLAGGVGTDTQYF.

V gene TRBV4-1 combines with J gene TRBJ2-3; 14 bases are shared with TRBD2. Germline assignment: CDR1 MGHRA and CDR2 YSYEKL. The CDR3 is made up of 19 amino acids. V trimming: 1 base; J trimming: 4 bases; junction bases outside the gene matches: 10. CDR3: CASSQAKTSGRATADTQYF. The CDR3 bases are TGCGCCAGCAGCCAAGCCAAGACTAGCGGGAGGGCCACGGCAGATACGCAGTATTTT.

V gene TRBV19 combines with J gene TRBJ2-7, with D unclear. Deletions cut 1 base from V and 1 base from J, with 14 bases between. There are 16 residues in the CDR3. Germline CDR1 and CDR2: LNHDA and SQIVND (reference sequence). The chain's CDR3 is CASSIGAGRQSYEQYF. For the CDR3, the DNA is TGTGCCAGTAGTATAGGTGCAGGCCGCCAATCCTACGAGCAGTACTTC.

The chain joins TRBV18 to TRBJ2-7; TRBD2 is a possible D gene (6 bases). From germline, CDR1 is KGHSH and CDR2 LQKENI. With 0 bases removed from V and 7 bases from J, the gap between germline ends came to 13 bases. This CDR3 contains 14 residues. The CDR3 nucleotides read TGTGCCAGCTCACCACCGGGCGGGCGGGAAGAGCAGTACTTC. As protein: CASSPPGGREEQYF.

The gene calls are TRBV11-2 and TRBJ2-5, with D perhaps matching TRBD2 (6 bases). The germline V gene encodes CDR1 SGHAT and CDR2 FQNNGV. V lost 5 bases and J lost 5, with 18 bases in between. CDR3 length equals 15 residues. CDR3 region: CASSAAAGRMETQYF. CDR3 DNA sequence: TGTGCCAGCAGCGCCGCGGCGGGGAGGATGGAGACCCAGTACTTC.

The V call is TRBV6-5, the J call TRBJ1-2; a possible D gene is TRBD1 (5 bases). V lost 5 bases and J lost 0, with 13 bases in between. The CDR3 runs 15 residues. CDR1 and CDR2 from the germline V gene are MNHEY and SVGAGI. CDR3 in amino acids: CASSANGGTNYGYTF. CDR3 nucleotides: TGTGCCAGCAGTGCGAACGGGGGTACTAACTATGGCTACACCTTC.

For this clone: At the DNA level, this CDR3 is encoded by other sequences in the same sample as well. The chain carries TRBV5-6 and TRBJ2-3; no clear D gene. From germline, CDR1 is SGHDT and CDR2 YYEEEE. Trimming took off 2 bases at V and 5 bases at J, with 3 bases between the two ends. The CDR3 extends over 11 amino acids. The CDR3 nucleotides are TGTGCCAGCAGCTTAGGAGATACGCAGTATTTT. The encoded protein is CASSLGDTQYF.

The chain links TRBV7-2 to TRBJ1-5, with TRBD1 as a possible D gene (5 bases). V lost 2 bases and J 6 bases, leaving 17 bases between the germline ends. There are 16 residues in the CDR3. Germline CDR1 SGHTA, CDR2 FQGNSA. The CDR3 here is CASSLYGQGRSQPQHF. CDR3 in DNA: TGTGCCAGCAGCTTATATGGGCAGGGCCGGTCTCAGCCCCAGCATTTT. Full variable domain (missing parts from reference TRBV7-2 and TRBJ1-5): GAGVSQSPSNKVTEKGKDVELRCDPISGHTALYWYRQSLGQGLEFLIYFQGNSAPDKSGLPSDRFSAERTGGSVSTLTIQRTQQEDSAVYLCASSLYGQGRSQPQHFGDGTRLSIL.

CDR3 coding DNA: TGTGCCAGCAGCTTAGGACAGGGAGATAGTGGCTACACCTTC. As protein: CASSLGQGDSGYTF. The chain recombines TRBV7-9 with TRBJ1-2; 7 bases fit TRBD1. Germline lookup yields CDR1 SEHNR and CDR2 FQNEAQ (reference sequence). J lost 7 bases, V lost 1 base, and 6 bases had no gene match. The CDR3 spans 14 residues. The full variable domain, rest sourced from reference TRBV7-9 and TRBJ1-2, is DTGVSQNPRHKITKRGQNVTFRCDPISEHNRLYWYRQTLGQGPEFLTYFQNEAQLEKSRLLSDRFSAERPKGSFSTLEIQRTEQGDSAMYLCASSLGQGDSGYTFGSGTRLTVV.

The chain joins TRBV27 to TRBJ2-1; perhaps TRBD2 as D (6 bases). Germline V gene data show CDR1 as MNHEY and CDR2 as SMNVEV (reference sequence). The V gene lost 5 bases and the J gene lost 5 bases, with 13 bases spanning the gap. The CDR3 totals 14 residues. CDR3 region: CASSDPGLHNEQFF. In DNA form, the CDR3 reads TGTGCCAGCAGTGATCCGGGACTCCACAATGAGCAGTTCTTC.

Comment on this clone: Other DNA sequences in the sample encode the same CDR3. The V and J genes are TRBV9 and TRBJ2-3; no clear D gene. V was pared by 0 bases and J by 1 base, with 9 bases between. CDR3 length equals 15 residues. Germline CDR1 SGDLS, CDR2 YYNGEE. The CDR3 DNA reads TGTGCCAGCAGCGTAGTGGGCGGTCGCACAGATACGCAGTATTTT. Translated: CASSVVGGRTDTQYF. Based on the CDR3 plus reference TRBV9 and TRBJ2-3, the full variable domain is DSGVTQTPKHLITATGQRVTLRCSPRSGDLSVYWYQQSLDQGLQFLIQYYNGEERAKGNILERFSAQQFPDLHSELNLSSLELGDSALYFCASSVVGGRTDTQYFGPGTRLTVL.

The chain joins TRBV28 to TRBJ1-1, with a weak D call TRBD1 (5 bases). This CDR3 spans 14 amino acids. Germline CDR1 is MDHEN and CDR2 is SYDVKM. V was pared by 6 bases and J by 7 bases, with 18 bases between. The CDR3 DNA is TGTGCCAGCAGGCGGACGGCGCCCACAGGTGAAGCTTTCTTT. This encodes CASRRTAPTGEAFF.

The genes are TRBV19 and TRBJ2-7; D possibly corresponds to TRBD2 (5 bases). The CDR3 consists of 14 residues. Per germline, CDR1 LNHDA and CDR2 SQIVND (reference sequence). V was trimmed by 5 bases and J by 5 bases, leaving 16 bases between them. CDR3 loop: CASSPGLWPHEQYF. The DNA of the CDR3 is TGTGCCAGTAGTCCGGGATTATGGCCCCACGAGCAGTACTTC.

CDR3 region: CASSPPGEGLYGYTF. CDR3 bases: TGCGCCAGCAGCCCACCGGGGGAGGGCCTTTATGGCTACACCTTC. The chain couples TRBV5-1 to TRBJ1-2, with D perhaps TRBD1 (5 bases). V lost 4 bases, J lost 5 bases, and 18 bases lay in between. The CDR3 covers 15 residues. Germline lookup yields CDR1 SGHRS and CDR2 YFSETQ.

The V gene is TRBV18, the J gene TRBJ2-1; TRBD2 is a possible D gene (5 bases). This CDR3 region has 13 residues. Trimming took 4 bases from V and 6 from J, leaving 10 bases between them. Germline loops: CDR1 KGHSH, CDR2 LQKENI. CDR3 DNA sequence: TGTGCCAGCTCACAACTAGGTGGCAATGAGCAGTTCTTC. Protein product: CASSQLGGNEQFF. Based on the CDR3 plus reference TRBV18 and TRBJ2-1, the full variable domain is NAGVMQNPRHLVRRRGQEARLRCSPMKGHSHVYWYRQLPEEGLKFMVYLQKENIIDESGMPKERFSAEFPKEGPSILRIQQVVRGDSAAYFCASSQLGGNEQFFGPGTRLTVL.

The chain combines TRBV7-9 with TRBJ1-5, with D unclear. CDR1 SEHNR and CDR2 FQNEAQ come from the germline V gene (reference sequence). The germline V and J ends were trimmed by 2 bases and 7 bases, with 9 bases remaining between them. The length of the CDR3 is 13 residues. The DNA of the CDR3 is TGTGCCAGCAGCTTATTTCAGGAGCAGCCCCAGCATTTT. It codes for CASSLFQEQPQHF.